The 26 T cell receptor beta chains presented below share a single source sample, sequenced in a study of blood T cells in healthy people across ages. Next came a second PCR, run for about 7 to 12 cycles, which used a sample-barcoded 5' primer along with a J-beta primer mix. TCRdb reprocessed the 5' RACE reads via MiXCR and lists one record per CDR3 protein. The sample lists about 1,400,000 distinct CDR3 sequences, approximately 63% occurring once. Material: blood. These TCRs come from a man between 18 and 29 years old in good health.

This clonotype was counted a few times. The CDR3, as DNA: TGTGCCAGCAGCCAAGATATGACAGGGAGTCCTCATTCACCCCTCCACTTT. As protein: CASSQDMTGSPHSPLHF. This sequence joins TRBV4-2 and TRBJ1-6; 7 bases agree with TRBD1. The CDR3 extends over 17 amino acids. After removal of 0 bases from V and 8 bases from J, the junction contained 10 bases not matched to a gene. Germline V CDR1 and CDR2: LGHNA, YNFKEQ.

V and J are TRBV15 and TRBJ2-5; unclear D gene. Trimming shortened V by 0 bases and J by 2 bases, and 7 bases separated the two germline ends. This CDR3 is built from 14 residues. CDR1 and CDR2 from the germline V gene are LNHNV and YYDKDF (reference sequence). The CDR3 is CATSRDQIQETQYF. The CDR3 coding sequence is TGTGCCACCAGCAGAGATCAGATTCAAGAGACCCAGTACTTC.

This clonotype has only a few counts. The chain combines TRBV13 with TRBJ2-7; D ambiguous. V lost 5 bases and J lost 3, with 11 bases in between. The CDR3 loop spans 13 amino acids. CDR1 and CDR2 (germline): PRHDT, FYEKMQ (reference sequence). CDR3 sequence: CASSMDRNYEQYF. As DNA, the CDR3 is TGTGCCAGCAGCATGGACCGAAACTACGAGCAGTACTTC. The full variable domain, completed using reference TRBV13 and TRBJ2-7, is AAGVIQSPRHLIKEKRETATLKCYPIPRHDTVYWYQQGPGQDPQFLISFYEKMQSDKGSIPDRFSAQQFSDYHSELNMSSLELGDSALYFCASSMDRNYEQYFGPGTRLTVT.

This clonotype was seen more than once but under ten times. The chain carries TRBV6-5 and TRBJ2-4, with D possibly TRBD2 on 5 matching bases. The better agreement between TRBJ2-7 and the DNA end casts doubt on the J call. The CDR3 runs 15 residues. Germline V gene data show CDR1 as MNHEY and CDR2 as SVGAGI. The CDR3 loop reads CASSPRMRDPYEQYF. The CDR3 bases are TGTGCCAGCAGCCCACGGATGAGGGATCCCTACGAGCAGTACTTC.

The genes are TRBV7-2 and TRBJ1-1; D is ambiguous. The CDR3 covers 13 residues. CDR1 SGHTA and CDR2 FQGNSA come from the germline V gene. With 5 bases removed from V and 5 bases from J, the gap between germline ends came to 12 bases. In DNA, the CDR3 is TGTGCCAGCAGCCCCGCCCCTCGGACTGAAGCTTTCTTT. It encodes CASSPAPRTEAFF.

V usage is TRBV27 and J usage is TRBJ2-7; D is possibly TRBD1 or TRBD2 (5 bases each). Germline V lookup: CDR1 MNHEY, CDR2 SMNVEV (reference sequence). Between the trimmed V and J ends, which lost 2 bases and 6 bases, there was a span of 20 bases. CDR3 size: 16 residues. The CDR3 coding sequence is TGTGCCAGCAGTTTAGGCGAGGGGTATCTCCGAGTCGAGCAGTACTTC. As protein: CASSLGEGYLRVEQYF.

CDR3 nucleotide sequence: TGCAGTGCTAGAGATCCCCCGAGGGGGGTGGCAGATACGCAGTATTTT. Translation gives CSARDPPRGVADTQYF. The chain joins TRBV20-1 to TRBJ2-3, with D possibly called TRBD1 or TRBD2 (6 bases each). Trimming took 0 bases from V and 4 from J, leaving 17 bases between them. This CDR3 has 16 amino acids. Germline CDR1 is DFQATT and CDR2 is SNEGSKA (reference sequence).

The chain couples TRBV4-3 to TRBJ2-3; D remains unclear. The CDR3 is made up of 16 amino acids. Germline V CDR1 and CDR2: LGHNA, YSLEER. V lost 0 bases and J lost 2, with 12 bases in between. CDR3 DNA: TGCGCCAGCAGCCAAGATGGAGTGGCCCACACAGATACGCAGTATTTT. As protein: CASSQDGVAHTDTQYF.

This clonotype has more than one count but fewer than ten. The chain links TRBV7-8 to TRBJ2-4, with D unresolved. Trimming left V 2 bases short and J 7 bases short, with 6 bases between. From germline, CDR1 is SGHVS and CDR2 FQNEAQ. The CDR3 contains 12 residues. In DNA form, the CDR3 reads TGTGCCAGCAGCTTACTAAGGAACATTCAGTACTTC. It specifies CASSLLRNIQYF. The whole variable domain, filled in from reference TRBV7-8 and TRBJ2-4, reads GAGVSQSPRYKVAKRGQDVALRCDPISGHVSLFWYQQALGQGPEFLTYFQNEAQLDKSGLPSDRFFAERPEGSVSTLKIQRTQQEDSAVYLCASSLLRNIQYFGAGTRLSVL.

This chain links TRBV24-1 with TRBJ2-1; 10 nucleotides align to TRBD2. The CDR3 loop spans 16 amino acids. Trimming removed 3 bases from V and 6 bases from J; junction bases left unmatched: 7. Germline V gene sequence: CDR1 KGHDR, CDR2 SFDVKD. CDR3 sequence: CATSDPLAGALNEQFF. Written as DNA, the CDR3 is TGTGCCACCAGTGATCCCCTAGCGGGGGCCCTCAATGAGCAGTTCTTC.

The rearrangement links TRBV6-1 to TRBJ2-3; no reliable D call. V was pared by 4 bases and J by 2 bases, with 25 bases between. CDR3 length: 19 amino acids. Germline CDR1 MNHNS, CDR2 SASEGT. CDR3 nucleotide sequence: TGTGCCAGCAGTGCCCATTCTCTTGGAATAGCCGGTCCCACAGATACGCAGTATTTT. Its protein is CASSAHSLGIAGPTDTQYF.

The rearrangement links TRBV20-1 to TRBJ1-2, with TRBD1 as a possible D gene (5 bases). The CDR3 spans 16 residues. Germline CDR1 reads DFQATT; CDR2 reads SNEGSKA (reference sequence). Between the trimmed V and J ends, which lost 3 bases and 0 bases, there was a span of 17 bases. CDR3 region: CSASMGGGPANYGYTF. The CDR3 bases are TGCAGTGCTAGTATGGGGGGGGGTCCCGCTAACTATGGCTACACCTTC.

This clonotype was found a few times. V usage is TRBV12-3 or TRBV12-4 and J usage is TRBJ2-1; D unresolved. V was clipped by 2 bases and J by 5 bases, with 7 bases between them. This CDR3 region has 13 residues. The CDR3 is CASSLQLHNEQFF. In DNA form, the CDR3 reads TGTGCCAGCAGTTTACAATTGCACAATGAGCAGTTCTTC.

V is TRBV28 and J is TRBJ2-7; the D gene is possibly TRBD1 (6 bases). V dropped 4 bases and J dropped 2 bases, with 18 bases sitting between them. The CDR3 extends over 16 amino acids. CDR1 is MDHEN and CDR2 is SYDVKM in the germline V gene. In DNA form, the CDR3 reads TGTGCCAGCAGTTCTATAGACAGTCCAGGGGCCTACGAGCAGTACTTC. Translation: CASSSIDSPGAYEQYF. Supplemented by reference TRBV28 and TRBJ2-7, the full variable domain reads DVKVTQSSRYLVKRTGEKVFLECVQDMDHENMFWYRQDPGLGLRLIYFSYDVKMKEKGDIPEGYSVSREKKERFSLILESASTNQTSMYLCASSSIDSPGAYEQYFGPGTRLTVT.

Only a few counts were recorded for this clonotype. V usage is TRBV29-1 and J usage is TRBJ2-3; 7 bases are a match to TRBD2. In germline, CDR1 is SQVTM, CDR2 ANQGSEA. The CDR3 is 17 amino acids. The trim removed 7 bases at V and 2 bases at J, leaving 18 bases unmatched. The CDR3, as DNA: TGCAGCGCCGTGTCGCCCGGGACTACCGAATACACAGATACGCAGTATTTT. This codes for CSAVSPGTTEYTDTQYF.

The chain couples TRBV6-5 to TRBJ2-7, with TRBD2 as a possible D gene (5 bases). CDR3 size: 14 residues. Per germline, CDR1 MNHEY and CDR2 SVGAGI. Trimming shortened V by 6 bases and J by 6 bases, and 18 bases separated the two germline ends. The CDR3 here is CASSRIPLEGEQYF. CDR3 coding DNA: TGTGCCAGCAGCAGGATTCCTCTCGAGGGCGAGCAGTACTTC.

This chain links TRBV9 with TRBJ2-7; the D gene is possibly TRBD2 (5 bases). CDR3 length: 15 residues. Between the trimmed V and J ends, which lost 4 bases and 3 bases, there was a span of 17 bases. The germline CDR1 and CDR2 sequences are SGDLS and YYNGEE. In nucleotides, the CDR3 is TGTGCCAGCAGCTCCGAATGGGGAGCCGTCTACGAGCAGTACTTC. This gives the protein CASSSEWGAVYEQYF.

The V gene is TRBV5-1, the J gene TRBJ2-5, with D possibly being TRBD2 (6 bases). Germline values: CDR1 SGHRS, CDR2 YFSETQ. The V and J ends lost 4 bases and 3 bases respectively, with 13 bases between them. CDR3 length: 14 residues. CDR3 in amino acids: CASSLEGWEETQYF. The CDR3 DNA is TGCGCCAGCAGCCTGGAGGGATGGGAAGAGACCCAGTACTTC. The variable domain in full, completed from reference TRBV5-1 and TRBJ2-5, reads KAGVTQTPRYLIKTRGQQVTLSCSPISGHRSVSWYQQTPGQGLQFLFEYFSETQRNKGNFPGRFSGRQFSNSRSEMNVSTLELGDSALYLCASSLEGWEETQYFGPGTRLLVL.

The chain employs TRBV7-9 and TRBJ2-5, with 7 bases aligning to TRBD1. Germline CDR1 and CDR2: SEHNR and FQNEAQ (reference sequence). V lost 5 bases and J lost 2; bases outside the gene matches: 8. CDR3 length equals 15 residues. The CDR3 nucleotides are TGTGCCAGCAGCCTCGGGACAGCCACACAAGAGACCCAGTACTTC. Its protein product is CASSLGTATQETQYF.

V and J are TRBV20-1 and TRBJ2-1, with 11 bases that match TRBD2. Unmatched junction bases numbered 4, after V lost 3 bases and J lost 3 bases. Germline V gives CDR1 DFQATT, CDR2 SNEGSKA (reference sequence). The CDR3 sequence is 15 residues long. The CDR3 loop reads CSARVAGGRYNEQFF. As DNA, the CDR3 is TGCAGTGCTAGGGTAGCGGGAGGGCGCTACAATGAGCAGTTCTTC.

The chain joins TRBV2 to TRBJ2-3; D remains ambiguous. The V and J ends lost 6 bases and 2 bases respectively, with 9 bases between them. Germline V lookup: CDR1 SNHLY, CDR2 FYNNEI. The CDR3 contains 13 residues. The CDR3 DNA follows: TGTGCCAGCAGGCGTTACACCACAGATACGCAGTATTTT. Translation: CASRRYTTDTQYF.

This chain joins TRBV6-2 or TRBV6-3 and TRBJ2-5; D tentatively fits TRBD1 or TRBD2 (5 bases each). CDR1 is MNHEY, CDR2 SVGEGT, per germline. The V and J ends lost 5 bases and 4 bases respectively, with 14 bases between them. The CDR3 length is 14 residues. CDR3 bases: TGTGCCAGCAGTCCCTACGGGACGGTAGAGACCCAGTACTTC. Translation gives CASSPYGTVETQYF.

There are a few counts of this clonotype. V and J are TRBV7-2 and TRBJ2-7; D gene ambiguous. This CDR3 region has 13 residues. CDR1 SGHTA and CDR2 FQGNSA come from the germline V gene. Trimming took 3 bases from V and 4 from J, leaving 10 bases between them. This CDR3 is CASSLAAVYEQYF. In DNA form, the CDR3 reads TGTGCCAGCAGCTTGGCGGCTGTGTACGAGCAGTACTTC.

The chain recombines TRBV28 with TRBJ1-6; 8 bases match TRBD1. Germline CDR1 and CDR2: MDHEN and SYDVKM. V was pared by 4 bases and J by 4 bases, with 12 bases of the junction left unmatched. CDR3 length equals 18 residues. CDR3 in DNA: TGTGCCAGCAGTTACCCCGGGGGCAGGGGGCGATATAATTCACCCCTCCACTTT. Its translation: CASSYPGGRGRYNSPLHF.

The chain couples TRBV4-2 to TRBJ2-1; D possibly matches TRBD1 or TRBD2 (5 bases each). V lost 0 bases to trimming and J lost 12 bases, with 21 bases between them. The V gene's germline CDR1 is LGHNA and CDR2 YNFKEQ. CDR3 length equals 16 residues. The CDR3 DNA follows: TGTGCCAGCAGCCAAGATCCCGGGACCTCAGGGCACCGGCAGTTCTTC. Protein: CASSQDPGTSGHRQFF.

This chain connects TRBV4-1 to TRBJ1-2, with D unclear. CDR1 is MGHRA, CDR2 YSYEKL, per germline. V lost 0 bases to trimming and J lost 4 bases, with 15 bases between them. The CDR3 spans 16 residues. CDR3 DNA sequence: TGCGCCAGCAGCCAAGAACTGAGTTTTGGGAGCTATGGCTACACCTTC. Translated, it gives CASSQELSFGSYGYTF.